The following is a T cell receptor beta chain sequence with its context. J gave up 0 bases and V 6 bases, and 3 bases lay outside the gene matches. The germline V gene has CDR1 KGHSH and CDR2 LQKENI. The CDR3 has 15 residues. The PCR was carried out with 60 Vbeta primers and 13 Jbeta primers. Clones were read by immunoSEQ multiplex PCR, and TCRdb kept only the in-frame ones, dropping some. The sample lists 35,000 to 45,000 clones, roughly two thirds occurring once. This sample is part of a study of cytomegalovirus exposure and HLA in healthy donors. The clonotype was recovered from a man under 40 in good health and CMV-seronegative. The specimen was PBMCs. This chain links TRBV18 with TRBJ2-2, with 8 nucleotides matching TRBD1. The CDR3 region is CASSLDRANTGELFF. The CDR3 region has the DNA TGTGCCAGCTCTCTGGACAGGGCGAACACCGGGGAGCTGTTTTTT.